A single sample gave rise to the 6 T cell receptor beta chains below, sequenced in a study of cytomegalovirus exposure and HLA in healthy donors. PCR amplification relied on 60 Vbeta primers (plus 13 Jbeta primers). The data were produced by immunoSEQ multiplex PCR, yet TCRdb's version contains in-frame clones alone and is incomplete. The data show 100,000 to 150,000 clones, with less than 85% seen just once and 15% to 20% held by the top ten. Sequencing was carried out using PBMCs. These receptors were obtained from a young man in good health and CMV-seropositive.

The V call is TRBV5-4, the J call TRBJ1-2; D call uncertain. CDR1 is SGHNT and CDR2 is YYREEE in the germline V gene (reference sequence). V lost 0 bases, J lost 8 bases, and 11 bases lay in between. The CDR3 consists of 13 residues. CDR3 DNA sequence: TGTGCCAGCAGCTTGGCGTTGCCGAGAGGCTACACCTTC. Its protein product is CASSLALPRGYTF.

The rearrangement uses TRBV5-1 and TRBJ2-3, with D hard to call. Looked up from germline, CDR1 is SGHRS and CDR2 is YFSETQ. The CDR3 consists of 13 residues. V lost 5 bases to trimming and J lost 0 bases, with 7 bases between them. The CDR3 protein is CASSSTSTDTQYF. CDR3 bases: TGCGCCAGCAGTTCTACTAGCACAGATACGCAGTATTTT.

This clone was recorded once. The chain carries TRBV11-2 and TRBJ2-7, with D hard to call. The ends were cut back, 1 base at V and 0 bases at J, with 19 bases in the middle. Germline V CDR1 and CDR2: SGHAT, FQNNGV. The CDR3 extends over 18 amino acids. The CDR3 nucleotides read TGTGCCAGCAGCTTAGGGGTGGGCTGGGCCTCAAGCTCCTACGAGCAGTACTTC. This translates into CASSLGVGWASSSYEQYF.

This chain uses TRBV28 with TRBJ2-5; 9 bases are a match to TRBD1. The germline gives CDR1 MDHEN, CDR2 SYDVKM. V lost 5 bases to trimming and J lost 2 bases; unmatched junction nucleotides: 9. CDR3 size: 16 residues. CDR3 region: CASSPDRGRYQETQYF. CDR3 nucleotides: TGTGCCAGCAGTCCCGACAGGGGGAGGTATCAAGAGACCCAGTACTTC.

In regard to this clone: Sequence at one end of the junction differs from germline and may be a read error. The CDR3 sequence: CASNGQGGGGYPF. The DNA of the CDR3 is TGTGCCAGCAATGGACAAGGGGGCGGTGGCTACCCCTTC. V and J are TRBV7-9 and TRBJ1-2; 7 bases agree with TRBD1. CDR1 is SEHNR, CDR2 FQNEAQ, per germline (reference sequence). The CDR3 is 13 amino acids.

The V call is TRBV5-4, the J call TRBJ2-1; weak D call: TRBD2 (5 bases). CDR3 length: 15 residues. Germline V gene lookup returns CDR1 SGHNT and CDR2 YYREEE (reference sequence). V was pared by 5 bases and J by 5 bases, with 17 bases between. CDR3 region: CASSPGPGVDNEQFF. The DNA of the CDR3 is TGTGCCAGCAGTCCTGGCCCCGGGGTAGACAATGAGCAGTTCTTC.